This is a list of T cell receptor beta chains from one sample in a study of OX40 agonist ivuxolimab in advanced cancers. Only in-frame clones appear in the TCRdb table, and some are missing; sequencing was by immunoSEQ multiplex PCR. The repertoire consists of about 28,000 clones, with more than 75% occurring once and the leading ten covering roughly 25%. The source was CD4+ or CD8+ T cells sorted from blood, collected in a trial of the OX40 agonist ivuxolimab. Receptors originate from an adult with an advanced solid tumor such as melanoma, head and neck, liver or kidney cancer. Both conserved end residues are part of each CDR3. D genes are given only for firm matches. Clone sizes are given selectively: once, few, many, or a class where the clone is expanded.

d_gene: TRBD2
j_gene: TRBJ2-7
abundance: -
v_gene: TRBV19
CDR3aa: CASRGLAGSSYEQYF
CDR3nt: TGTGCCAGTAGGGGCCTAGCGGGGAGCTCCTACGAGCAGTACTTC

d_gene: -
j_gene: TRBJ2-7
abundance: -
v_gene: TRBV5-5
CDR3aa: CASSLQNRDEQYF
CDR3nt: TGCGCCAGCAGCCTTCAGAACCGGGACGAGCAGTACTTC

d_gene: TRBD1
j_gene: TRBJ1-2
abundance: -
v_gene: TRBV4-1
CDR3aa: CASSLIGQGKIDGYTF
CDR3nt: TGCGCCAGCAGCCTTATCGGACAGGGGAAAATCGACGGCTACACCTTC

d_gene: TRBD2
j_gene: TRBJ2-1
abundance: -
v_gene: TRBV7-9
CDR3aa: CASSPRLAGGAANEQFF
CDR3nt: TGTGCCAGCAGCCCCCGACTAGCGGGAGGTGCGGCCAATGAGCAGTTCTTC

d_gene: -
j_gene: TRBJ2-1
abundance: -
v_gene: TRBV6-5
CDR3aa: CASSYGGSFYNEQFF
CDR3nt: TGTGCCAGCAGTTACGGGGGGAGTTTCTACAATGAGCAGTTCTTC

d_gene: -
j_gene: TRBJ1-1
abundance: -
v_gene: TRBV6-6
CDR3aa: CASSYADGNTEAFF
CDR3nt: TGTGCCAGCAGTTACGCAGACGGAAACACTGAAGCTTTCTTT

d_gene: -
j_gene: TRBJ2-1
abundance: -
v_gene: TRBV6-1
CDR3aa: CASGSRGYNEQFF
CDR3nt: TGTGCCAGCGGGTCCAGGGGCTACAATGAGCAGTTCTTC

d_gene: TRBD2
j_gene: TRBJ2-3
abundance: -
v_gene: TRBV5-1
CDR3aa: CASSPQRERADTQYF
CDR3nt: TGCGCCAGCAGTCCTCAGCGGGAGCGGGCAGATACGCAGTATTTT

d_gene: -
j_gene: TRBJ2-2
abundance: -
v_gene: TRBV7-9
CDR3aa: CASSLIPFSGLTGELFF
CDR3nt: TGTGCCAGCAGCTTAATTCCATTTTCGGGTTTAACCGGGGAGCTGTTTTTT

d_gene: -
j_gene: TRBJ1-1
abundance: -
v_gene: TRBV28
CDR3aa: CARSLRQITEAFF
CDR3nt: TGTGCCCGCAGTCTCCGGCAGATCACTGAAGCTTTCTTT

d_gene: TRBD1
j_gene: TRBJ1-1
abundance: -
v_gene: TRBV28
CDR3aa: CASSLSGTGAEAFF
CDR3nt: TGTGCCAGCAGTTTGTCCGGGACAGGGGCTGAAGCTTTCTTT

d_gene: TRBD2
j_gene: TRBJ2-7
abundance: few
v_gene: TRBV7-3
CDR3aa: CASSFTASGHSYEQYF
CDR3nt: TGTGCCAGCAGCTTTACCGCTAGCGGGCACTCCTACGAGCAGTACTTC

d_gene: -
j_gene: TRBJ2-3
abundance: -
v_gene: TRBV5-6
CDR3aa: CASSLVVDTQYF
CDR3nt: TGTGCCAGCAGCTTGGTGGTAGATACGCAGTATTTT

d_gene: TRBD1
j_gene: TRBJ2-7
abundance: -
v_gene: TRBV5-1
CDR3aa: CASSLRQGAGEQYF
CDR3nt: TGCGCCAGCAGCTTAAGGCAGGGGGCGGGCGAGCAGTACTTC

d_gene: TRBD2
j_gene: TRBJ2-1
abundance: -
v_gene: TRBV6-6
CDR3aa: CASSYSMATGGFF
CDR3nt: TGTGCCAGCAGTTACTCGATGGCGACGGGGGGGTTCTTC

d_gene: -
j_gene: TRBJ2-7
abundance: -
v_gene: TRBV2
CDR3aa: CAGEAGDYEQYF
CDR3nt: TGTGCCGGGGAGGCTGGGGACTACGAGCAGTACTTC

d_gene: -
j_gene: TRBJ2-5
abundance: -
v_gene: TRBV2
CDR3aa: CASTPGGGGQETQYF
CDR3nt: TGTGCCAGCACCCCCGGGGGAGGGGGCCAAGAGACCCAGTACTTC

d_gene: TRBD2
j_gene: TRBJ2-3
abundance: -
v_gene: TRBV4-1
CDR3aa: CASSQDQLAATDTQYF
CDR3nt: TGCGCCAGCAGCCAAGATCAACTAGCGGCCACAGATACGCAGTATTTT

d_gene: -
j_gene: TRBJ2-7
abundance: -
v_gene: TRBV7-6
CDR3aa: CASSLGRGGFEQYF
CDR3nt: TGTGCCAGCAGCTTAGGAAGGGGGGGGTTCGAGCAGTACTTC

d_gene: -
j_gene: TRBJ2-7
abundance: -
v_gene: TRBV6-6
CDR3aa: CASSPQDPLDEQYF
CDR3nt: TGTGCCAGCAGTCCCCAGGATCCTTTAGACGAGCAGTACTTC

d_gene: -
j_gene: TRBJ2-7
abundance: -
v_gene: TRBV6-5
CDR3aa: CASSYGGSEQYF
CDR3nt: TGTGCCAGCAGTTATGGAGGGAGCGAGCAGTACTTC

d_gene: TRBD2
j_gene: TRBJ2-7
abundance: once
v_gene: TRBV13
CDR3aa: CASSHRTSGSYEQYF
CDR3nt: TGTGCCAGCAGCCACCGGACTAGCGGGAGCTACGAGCAGTACTTC

d_gene: -
j_gene: TRBJ2-2
abundance: -
v_gene: TRBV13
CDR3aa: CASGGMGTGELFF
CDR3nt: TGTGCCAGCGGGGGGATGGGCACCGGGGAGCTGTTTTTT

d_gene: TRBD2
j_gene: TRBJ2-2
abundance: -
v_gene: TRBV7-8
CDR3aa: CASSWAGLAPGLGELFF
CDR3nt: TGTGCCAGCAGCTGGGCCGGACTAGCGCCCGGGCTCGGGGAGCTGTTTTTT

d_gene: -
j_gene: TRBJ2-7
abundance: -
v_gene: TRBV29-1
CDR3aa: CSVEIGQGSEQYF
CDR3nt: TGCAGCGTTGAAATCGGGCAGGGGAGTGAGCAGTACTTC

d_gene: -
j_gene: TRBJ2-3
abundance: -
v_gene: TRBV30
CDR3aa: CAWSVSTDVNTDTQYF
CDR3nt: TGTGCCTGGAGCGTTTCTACCGACGTAAACACAGATACGCAGTATTTT

d_gene: -
j_gene: TRBJ2-1
abundance: -
v_gene: TRBV11-3
CDR3aa: CASSLSSYNEQFF
CDR3nt: TGTGCCAGCAGCCTGTCTAGCTACAATGAGCAGTTCTTC

d_gene: TRBD1
j_gene: TRBJ2-7
abundance: -
v_gene: TRBV4-1
CDR3aa: CASSQQRGQGAYEQYF
CDR3nt: TGCGCCAGCAGCCAACAGAGGGGACAGGGGGCCTACGAGCAGTACTTC

d_gene: -
j_gene: TRBJ2-3
abundance: -
v_gene: TRBV5-1
CDR3aa: CASSLAGGYRVRSNF
CDR3nt: TGCGCCAGCAGCTTGGCGGGCGGGTACAGGGTTCGCAGTAATTTT

d_gene: -
j_gene: TRBJ2-1
abundance: once
v_gene: TRBV4-1
CDR3aa: CASSQDTRGAYYNEQFF
CDR3nt: TGCGCCAGCAGCCAAGACACTCGGGGGGCCTACTACAATGAGCAGTTCTTC

d_gene: -
j_gene: TRBJ2-7
abundance: -
v_gene: TRBV27
CDR3aa: CASGEVGSSYEQYF
CDR3nt: TGTGCCAGCGGAGAGGTGGGGAGCTCCTACGAGCAGTACTTC

d_gene: TRBD1
j_gene: TRBJ2-1
abundance: -
v_gene: TRBV4-2
CDR3aa: CASSQRQGRPNEQFF
CDR3nt: TGTGCCAGCAGCCAACGACAGGGACGGCCCAATGAGCAGTTCTTC

d_gene: -
j_gene: TRBJ2-6
abundance: -
v_gene: TRBV9
CDR3aa: CASSASGAATGANVLTF
CDR3nt: TGTGCCAGCAGCGCGTCCGGGGCCGCCACTGGGGCCAACGTCCTGACTTTC

d_gene: -
j_gene: TRBJ1-5
abundance: -
v_gene: TRBV4-2
CDR3aa: CASSQEVFSNQPQHF
CDR3nt: TGTGCCAGCAGCCAAGAAGTGTTTAGCAATCAGCCCCAGCATTTT

d_gene: TRBD1
j_gene: TRBJ2-6
abundance: -
v_gene: TRBV10-3
CDR3aa: CAIGQYRDRGGGANVLTF
CDR3nt: TGTGCCATCGGCCAGTACCGGGACAGGGGTGGAGGGGCCAACGTCCTGACTTTC

d_gene: -
j_gene: TRBJ2-5
abundance: -
v_gene: TRBV5-1
CDR3aa: CASSLRPGAVETQYF
CDR3nt: TGCGCCAGCAGCCTACGACCGGGAGCGGTGGAGACCCAGTACTTC

d_gene: TRBD1
j_gene: TRBJ2-2
abundance: -
v_gene: TRBV4-1
CDR3aa: CASSQDELGGWDGELFF
CDR3nt: TGCGCCAGCAGCCAAGACGAGTTAGGGGGCTGGGACGGGGAGCTGTTTTTT

d_gene: TRBD1
j_gene: TRBJ2-7
abundance: once
v_gene: TRBV30
CDR3aa: CAWSAGGYEQYF
CDR3nt: TGTGCCTGGAGTGCAGGGGGCTACGAGCAGTACTTC

d_gene: -
j_gene: TRBJ2-1
abundance: few
v_gene: TRBV7-8
CDR3aa: CASSLSGSYNEQFF
CDR3nt: TGTGCCAGCAGCTTAAGTGGGTCCTACAATGAGCAGTTCTTC

d_gene: -
j_gene: TRBJ2-1
abundance: -
v_gene: TRBV30
CDR3aa: CACGPGNEQFF
CDR3nt: TGTGCCTGCGGCCCGGGGAATGAGCAGTTCTTC

d_gene: TRBD2
j_gene: TRBJ2-5
abundance: -
v_gene: TRBV5-1
CDR3aa: CASSLASSGRQYQETQYF
CDR3nt: TGCGCCAGCAGCTTGGCCTCTAGCGGGAGGCAGTACCAAGAGACCCAGTACTTC

d_gene: TRBD1
j_gene: TRBJ2-7
abundance: -
v_gene: TRBV30
CDR3aa: CAWSAWDRVMAYEQYF
CDR3nt: TGTGCCTGGAGTGCTTGGGACAGGGTGATGGCGTACGAGCAGTACTTC

d_gene: -
j_gene: TRBJ2-3
abundance: once
v_gene: TRBV15
CDR3aa: CATSPFRSTDTQYF
CDR3nt: TGTGCCACCAGTCCCTTTCGGTCGACAGATACGCAGTATTTT

d_gene: -
j_gene: TRBJ2-7
abundance: -
v_gene: TRBV5-8
CDR3aa: CASSLGQSYEQYF
CDR3nt: TGTGCCAGCAGCTTGGGACAGTCCTACGAGCAGTACTTC

d_gene: -
j_gene: TRBJ1-5
abundance: -
v_gene: TRBV28
CDR3aa: CASSLSGSNQPQHF
CDR3nt: TGTGCCAGCAGTTTATCTGGGAGCAATCAGCCCCAGCATTTT

d_gene: TRBD1
j_gene: TRBJ1-2
abundance: -
v_gene: TRBV28
CDR3aa: CASSLGTVYGYTF
CDR3nt: TGTGCCAGCAGTTTAGGGACAGTCTATGGCTACACCTTC

d_gene: -
j_gene: TRBJ1-2
abundance: few
v_gene: TRBV28
CDR3aa: CASSLASSYGYTF
CDR3nt: TGTGCCAGCAGTTTGGCCAGCAGCTATGGCTACACCTTC

d_gene: -
j_gene: TRBJ2-1
abundance: few
v_gene: TRBV6-4
CDR3aa: CASSVGRDNNEQFF
CDR3nt: TGTGCCAGCAGTGTGGGTCGGGACAACAATGAGCAGTTCTTC

d_gene: -
j_gene: TRBJ1-1
abundance: -
v_gene: TRBV5-1
CDR3aa: CASSLEALNTEAFF
CDR3nt: TGCGCCAGCAGCTTGGAGGCCCTGAACACTGAAGCTTTCTTT

d_gene: -
j_gene: TRBJ1-3
abundance: -
v_gene: TRBV6-1
CDR3aa: CASSGGEVLSGNTIYF
CDR3nt: TGTGCCAGCAGTGGGGGAGAGGTGCTCTCTGGAAACACCATATATTTT

d_gene: -
j_gene: TRBJ2-7
abundance: few
v_gene: TRBV5-6
CDR3aa: CASSLVGTYEQYF
CDR3nt: TGTGCCAGCAGCTTGGTAGGCACCTACGAGCAGTACTTC

d_gene: -
j_gene: TRBJ2-7
abundance: -
v_gene: TRBV6-1
CDR3aa: CASSELRGAYEQYF
CDR3nt: TGTGCCAGCAGCGAGCTTAGGGGCGCCTACGAGCAGTACTTC

d_gene: -
j_gene: TRBJ2-7
abundance: -
v_gene: TRBV28
CDR3aa: CASRGRARYEQYF
CDR3nt: TGTGCCAGCAGGGGTAGGGCCCGCTACGAGCAGTACTTC

d_gene: -
j_gene: TRBJ2-3
abundance: -
v_gene: TRBV6-5
CDR3aa: CASSYSGGITDTQYF
CDR3nt: TGTGCCAGCAGTTACTCGGGGGGCATCACAGATACGCAGTATTTT

d_gene: -
j_gene: TRBJ2-7
abundance: -
v_gene: TRBV13
CDR3aa: CASSSATGMRRYEQYF
CDR3nt: TGTGCCAGCAGCTCGGCCACAGGGATGAGGAGGTACGAGCAGTACTTC

d_gene: TRBD1
j_gene: TRBJ2-3
abundance: -
v_gene: TRBV9
CDR3aa: CASSAGTGGLDTQYF
CDR3nt: TGTGCCAGCAGCGCCGGGACAGGGGGTTTGGATACGCAGTATTTT

d_gene: TRBD1
j_gene: TRBJ2-7
abundance: once
v_gene: TRBV30
CDR3aa: CASDTGGYEQYF
CDR3nt: TGTGCTTCGGACACAGGGGGATACGAGCAGTACTTC